Listed below are T cell receptor beta chains from one sample, sequenced in a study of chemoradiotherapy in HPV16-positive cancers. Sequencing was performed with immunoSEQ multiplex PCR; in TCRdb, only in-frame clones are kept and a portion is missing. There are around 8,000 clones in the sample; 80% occur only once, and about 2% lies in the top ten. This sample was taken from a patient who underwent chemoradiotherapy. All receptors come from a human donor with HPV-associated anogenital cancer. The CDR3 runs from the conserved cysteine through the conserved F or W. A D gene is named only where the DNA matches it firmly. Size values are once, few and many counts, or a class for expanded clones, and some rows have none.

j_call clone_size d_call v_call cdr3_nt cdr3_aa
TRBJ1-5 few . TRBV11-2 TGTGCCAGCAGCGGGGGCCTTAATCAGCCCCAGCATTTT CASSGGLNQPQHF
TRBJ1-2 . . TRBV11-1 TGTGCCAGCAGCTTTCCCGGGGACTATGGCTACACCTTC CASSFPGDYGYTF
TRBJ2-1 . . TRBV19 TGTGCCAGTAGTACAGGGACCAGCTCCTACAATGAGCAGTTCTTC CASSTGTSSYNEQFF
TRBJ2-1 . TRBD2 TRBV27 TGTGCCAGCAAGCCCGTCGGGCTAGCGGGGGGGTCGGTGAATGAGCAGTTCTTC CASKPVGLAGGSVNEQFF
TRBJ1-4 . TRBD1 TRBV7-2 TGTGCCAGCAGCTTAGTAGCCGGGACAGGGTCCTCAACTAATGAAAAACTGTTTTTT CASSLVAGTGSSTNEKLFF
TRBJ1-3 . . TRBV9 TGTGCCAGCAACAGAGGGGTTTATGGAAACACCATATATTTT CASNRGVYGNTIYF
TRBJ2-2 . TRBD2 TRBV29-1 TGCAGCGTTGCGGTTGGGCTAGCGGACGGGGAGCTGTTTTTT CSVAVGLADGELFF
TRBJ1-2 few TRBD1 TRBV9 TGTGCCAGCAGTGCATTGGGACAGGGGGCTGGCTACACCTTC CASSALGQGAGYTF
TRBJ2-5 . . TRBV27 TGTGCCAGCAGTCGTCGAGGGAGCGGAACGGGGGAGACCCAGTACTTC CASSRRGSGTGETQYF
TRBJ1-5 once . TRBV2 TGTGCCAGCAGTGTCGGGACACTCGGACAGCCCCAGCATTTT CASSVGTLGQPQHF
TRBJ2-1 few TRBD2 TRBV20-1 TGCGGGACTAGTCGTCCCAATGAGCAGTTCTTC CGTSRPNEQFF
TRBJ2-2 . TRBD1 TRBV29-1 TGCAGCGCCGGACACAGGGGGCGGGAGCTGTTTTTT CSAGHRGRELFF
TRBJ2-6 . . TRBV5-4 TGTGCCAGCAGCAGGCTATCGAGCTCTGGGGCCAACGTCCTGACTTTC CASSRLSSSGANVLTF
TRBJ1-5 few . TRBV6-1 TGTGCCAGCAGTCCTAATCTGGGGGCCAATCAGCCCCAGCATTTT CASSPNLGANQPQHF
TRBJ2-7 . . TRBV7-9 TGTGCCAGCAGCTTCCAGGCTCCTTCCTACGAGCAGTACTTC CASSFQAPSYEQYF
TRBJ2-1 . . TRBV27 TGTGCCAGCAGTACCGGACTACTCAATGAGCAGTTCTTC CASSTGLLNEQFF
TRBJ2-1 . . TRBV6-5 TGTGCCAGCAGTTACTCCGCCGGGCGGGAGTTCTTC CASSYSAGREFF
TRBJ2-7 few . TRBV4-2 TGTGCCAGCAGCCAAGATCAGGGGATCTACGAGCAGTACTTC CASSQDQGIYEQYF
TRBJ1-5 . TRBD1 TRBV6-1 TGTGCCAGCAGCGTAGGGACAGCGGGAGTACAGCCCCAGCATTTT CASSVGTAGVQPQHF
TRBJ1-1 . . TRBV7-7 TGTGCTAGCAGCTTAGGGGTCGGGACTGAAGCTTTCTTT CASSLGVGTEAFF
TRBJ1-3 . TRBD1 TRBV7-9 TGTGCCAGCAGCGACCTGCGACAGGGGGCCTCTGGAAACACCATATATTTT CASSDLRQGASGNTIYF
TRBJ1-2 medium-sized TRBD1 TRBV5-4 TGTGCCAGCAGGGGCGGGACAGGGTCGGGCTACACCTTC CASRGGTGSGYTF
TRBJ2-5 few . TRBV7-9 TGTGCCAGCAGCAAGATACTGGGGGAGACCCAGTACTTC CASSKILGETQYF
TRBJ2-3 . TRBD2 TRBV7-2 TGTGCCAGCAGCCTCGGTTTCGGGGGGGCGACAGATACGCAGTATTTT CASSLGFGGATDTQYF
TRBJ1-4 . . TRBV30 TGTGCCTGGAAACCGGTGGGGGGTTTGAATGAAAAACTGTTTTTT CAWKPVGGLNEKLFF
TRBJ2-7 . . TRBV11-2 TGTGCCAGCAGCCGTGGAGGAGGGAGTTTCGAGCAGTACTTC CASSRGGGSFEQYF
TRBJ1-5 . . TRBV27 TGTGCCAGCAGTTTCCGAGGGTTCGGACAGCCCCAGCATTTT CASSFRGFGQPQHF
TRBJ2-2 few . TRBV7-6 TGTGCCAGCAGCTCCCGGAGGGGGACCGGGGAGCTGTTTTTT CASSSRRGTGELFF
TRBJ1-1 . . TRBV5-1 TGCGCCAGCAGCCTCCTAAGGGGGGACACTGAAGCTTTCTTT CASSLLRGDTEAFF
TRBJ1-6 . TRBD1 TRBV27 TGTGCCAGCAGGGCCAGGGGGCCTTCACCCCTCCACTTT CASRARGPSPLHF
TRBJ2-3 large TRBD2 TRBV5-1 TGCGCCAGCAGCTTAAGTGCGGGGGGGCTCAGCGCAGATACGCAGTATTTT CASSLSAGGLSADTQYF
TRBJ2-5 once TRBD2 TRBV4-1 TGCGCCAGCAGCCAAGGGGGGCTAGCGGGGGGCAAAGAGACCCAGTACTTC CASSQGGLAGGKETQYF
TRBJ2-2 . . TRBV4-1 TGCGCCAGCAGCCTCAGCTCCCGACAGACCTTAATGAACACCGGGGAGCTGTTTTTT CASSLSSRQTLMNTGELFF
TRBJ2-7 . TRBD1 TRBV4-1 TGCGCCAGCAGCCAGGTTACAGGGGGCGCTCACGAGCAGTACTTC CASSQVTGGAHEQYF
TRBJ1-2 few . TRBV10-1 TGCGCCAGCGGGGATGTCTATGGCTACACCTTC CASGDVYGYTF
TRBJ2-3 . . TRBV4-3 TGCGCCAGCAGCCAAAGGCCCCCCCTGGCGGGCAACACAGATACGCAGTATTTT CASSQRPPLAGNTDTQYF
TRBJ2-7 . . TRBV7-8 TGTGCCAGCAGCTGGGGGCTAGCCGATTACGAGCAGTACTTC CASSWGLADYEQYF
TRBJ1-5 few TRBD1 TRBV19 TGTGCCACCGCGACAGGGAGCGGGCCCCAGCATTTT CATATGSGPQHF
TRBJ1-2 . . TRBV14 TGTGCCAGCAGCGGTCATCTCGGGAGCTATGGCTACACCTTC CASSGHLGSYGYTF